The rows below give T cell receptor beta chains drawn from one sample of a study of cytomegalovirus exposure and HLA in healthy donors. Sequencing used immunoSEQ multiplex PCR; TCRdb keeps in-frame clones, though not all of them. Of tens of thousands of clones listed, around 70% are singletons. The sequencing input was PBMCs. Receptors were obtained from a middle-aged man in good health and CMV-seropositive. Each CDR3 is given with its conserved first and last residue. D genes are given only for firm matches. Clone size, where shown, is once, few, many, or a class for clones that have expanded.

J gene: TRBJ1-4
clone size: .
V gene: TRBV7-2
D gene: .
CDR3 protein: CASSLQGLSQEKLFF
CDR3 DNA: TGTGCCAGCAGCTTACAGGGCCTGTCGCAAGAAAAACTGTTTTTT

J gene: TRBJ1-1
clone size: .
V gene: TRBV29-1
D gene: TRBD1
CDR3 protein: CSVSRGPGTEAFF
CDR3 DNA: TGCAGCGTCAGCAGGGGGCCGGGAACTGAAGCTTTCTTT

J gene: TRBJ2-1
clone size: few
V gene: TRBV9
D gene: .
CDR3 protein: CASSVMENEQFF
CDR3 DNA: TGTGCCAGCAGCGTAATGGAGAATGAGCAGTTCTTC

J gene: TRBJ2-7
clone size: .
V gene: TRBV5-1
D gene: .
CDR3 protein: CASRQEGSSYEQYF
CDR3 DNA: TGCGCCAGCAGGCAGGAGGGCAGTTCCTACGAGCAGTACTTC

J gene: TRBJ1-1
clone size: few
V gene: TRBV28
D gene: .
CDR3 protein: CASRANTEAFF
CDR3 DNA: TGTGCCAGCAGGGCGAACACTGAAGCTTTCTTT

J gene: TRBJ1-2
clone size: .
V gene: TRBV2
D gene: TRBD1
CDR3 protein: CASSGDSGYGYTF
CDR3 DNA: TGTGCCAGCAGTGGGGACAGCGGGTATGGCTACACCTTC

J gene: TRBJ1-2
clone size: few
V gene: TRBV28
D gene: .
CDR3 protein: CASRRYGYTF
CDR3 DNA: TGTGCCAGCAGGCGATATGGCTACACCTTC

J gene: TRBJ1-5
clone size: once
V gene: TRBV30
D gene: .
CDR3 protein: CAWSVSREQPQHF
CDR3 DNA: TGTGCCTGGAGTGTTTCCCGAGAACAGCCCCAGCATTTT

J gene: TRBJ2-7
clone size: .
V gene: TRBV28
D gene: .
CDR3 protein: CASRSLVHGQYF
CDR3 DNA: TGTGCCAGCAGGAGCTTAGTTCACGGGCAGTACTTC

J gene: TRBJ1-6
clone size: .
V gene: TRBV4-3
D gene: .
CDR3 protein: CASSQEARANSPLHF
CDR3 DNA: TGCGCCAGCAGCCAAGAAGCCAGGGCAAATTCACCCCTCCACTTT

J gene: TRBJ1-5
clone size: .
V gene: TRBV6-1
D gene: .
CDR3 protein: CASTVGQNYQPQHF
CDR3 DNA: TGTGCCAGCACCGTCGGACAGAACTATCAGCCCCAGCATTTT

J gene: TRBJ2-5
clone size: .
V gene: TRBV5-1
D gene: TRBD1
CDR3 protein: CASSKAGGTQETQYF
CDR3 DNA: TGCGCCAGCAGTAAGGCAGGGGGTACGCAAGAGACCCAGTACTTC

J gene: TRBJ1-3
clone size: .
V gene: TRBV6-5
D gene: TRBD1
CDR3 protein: CASSKTGSSGNTIYF
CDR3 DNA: TGTGCCAGCAGTAAGACAGGGAGCTCTGGAAACACCATATATTTT

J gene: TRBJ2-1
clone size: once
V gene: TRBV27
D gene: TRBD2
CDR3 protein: CASRWGLAGNEQFF
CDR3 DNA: TGTGCCAGCAGATGGGGGCTAGCGGGCAATGAGCAGTTCTTC

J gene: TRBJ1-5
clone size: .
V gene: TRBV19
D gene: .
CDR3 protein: CASSIFGESNQPQHF
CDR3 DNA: TGTGCCAGTAGTATATTTGGGGAGAGCAATCAGCCCCAGCATTTT

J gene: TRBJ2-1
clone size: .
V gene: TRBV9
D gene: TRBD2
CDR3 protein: CASSVGLAGYNEQFF
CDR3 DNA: TGTGCCAGCAGCGTTGGGCTAGCGGGCTACAATGAGCAGTTCTTC

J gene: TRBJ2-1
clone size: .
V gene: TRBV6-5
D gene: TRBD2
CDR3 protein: CASERGTSGSEQFF
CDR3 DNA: TGTGCCAGCGAGAGGGGGACTAGCGGGTCTGAGCAGTTCTTC

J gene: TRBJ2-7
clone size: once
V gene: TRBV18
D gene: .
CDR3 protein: CASSPSQGYEQYF
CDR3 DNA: TGTGCCAGCTCACCATCACAGGGCTACGAGCAGTACTTC

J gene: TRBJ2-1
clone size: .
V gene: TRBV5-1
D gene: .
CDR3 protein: CASSALGVGQFF
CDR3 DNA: TGCGCCAGCAGCGCGCTAGGGGTTGGGCAGTTCTTC

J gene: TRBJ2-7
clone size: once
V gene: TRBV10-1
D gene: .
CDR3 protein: CASSPVGAISYEQYF
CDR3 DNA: TGCGCCAGCAGTCCGGTGGGAGCGATCTCCTACGAGCAGTACTTC

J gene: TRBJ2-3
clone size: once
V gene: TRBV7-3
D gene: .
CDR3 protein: CASSPSAESTDTQYF
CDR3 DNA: TGTGCCAGCAGCCCCTCGGCGGAAAGCACAGATACGCAGTATTTT

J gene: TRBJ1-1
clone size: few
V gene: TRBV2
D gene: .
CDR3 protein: CASSETRTRNTEAFF
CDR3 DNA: TGTGCCAGCAGTGAAACAAGGACACGGAACACTGAAGCTTTCTTT

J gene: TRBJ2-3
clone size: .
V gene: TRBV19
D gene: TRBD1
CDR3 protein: CASSTGTVQSDTQYF
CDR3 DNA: TGTGCCAGTAGTACTGGGACAGTTCAGAGCGATACGCAGTATTTT

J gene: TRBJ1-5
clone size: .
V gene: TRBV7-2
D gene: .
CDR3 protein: CASSRGGGAGNQPQHF
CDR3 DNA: TGTGCCAGCAGCAGAGGGGGAGGGGCCGGCAATCAGCCCCAGCATTTT

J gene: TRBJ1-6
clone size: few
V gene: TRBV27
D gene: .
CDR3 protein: CASSLYLQGSPLHF
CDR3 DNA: TGTGCCAGCAGTTTATATCTTCAGGGGTCACCCCTCCACTTT

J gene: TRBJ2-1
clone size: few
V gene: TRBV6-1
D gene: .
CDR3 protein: CASSLKGGNNEQFF
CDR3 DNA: TGTGCCAGCAGTCTAAAGGGGGGGAACAATGAGCAGTTCTTC

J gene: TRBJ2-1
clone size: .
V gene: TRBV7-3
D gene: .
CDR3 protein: CASSLKAGASYNEQFF
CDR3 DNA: TGTGCCAGCAGCTTAAAGGCGGGGGCTTCCTACAATGAGCAGTTCTTC

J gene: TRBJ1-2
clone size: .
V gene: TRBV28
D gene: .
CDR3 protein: CASGGTENYGYTF
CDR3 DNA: TGTGCCAGCGGGGGGACGGAGAATTATGGCTACACCTTC

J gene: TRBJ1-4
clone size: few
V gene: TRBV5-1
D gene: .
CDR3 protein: CASSDTGSTNEKLFF
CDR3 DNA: TGCGCCAGCAGCGATACAGGCTCAACTAATGAAAAACTGTTTTTT

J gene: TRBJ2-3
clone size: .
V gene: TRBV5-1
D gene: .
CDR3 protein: CASSLLRGSGDTQYF
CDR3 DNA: TGCGCCAGCAGCTTGCTTAGGGGTTCAGGAGATACGCAGTATTTT

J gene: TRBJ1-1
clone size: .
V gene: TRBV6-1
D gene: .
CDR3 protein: CASSEVVAGNTEAFF
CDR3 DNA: TGTGCCAGCAGTGAAGTCGTTGCAGGGAACACTGAAGCTTTCTTT

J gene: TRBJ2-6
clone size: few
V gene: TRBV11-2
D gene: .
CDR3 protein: CASSSSGASGANVLTF
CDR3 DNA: TGTGCCAGCAGCTCTTCAGGGGCCTCTGGGGCCAACGTCCTGACTTTC

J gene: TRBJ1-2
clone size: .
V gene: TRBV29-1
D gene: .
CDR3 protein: CSVGAGYGSGYGYTF
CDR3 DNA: TGCAGCGTTGGTGCAGGGTATGGATCGGGCTATGGCTACACCTTC

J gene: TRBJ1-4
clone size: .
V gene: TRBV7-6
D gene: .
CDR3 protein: CASSSRGATNEKLFF
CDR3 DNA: TGTGCCAGCAGCTCGAGAGGAGCAACTAATGAAAAACTGTTTTTT

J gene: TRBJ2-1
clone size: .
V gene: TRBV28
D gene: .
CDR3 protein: CASSFRDLGNEQFF
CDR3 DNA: TGTGCCAGCAGTTTTCGGGACTTGGGGAATGAGCAGTTCTTC

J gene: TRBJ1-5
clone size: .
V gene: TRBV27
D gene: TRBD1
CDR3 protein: CASSLSGNRGRVGSNQPQHF
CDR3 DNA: TGTGCCAGCAGTTTATCGGGGAACAGGGGGCGCGTAGGGAGCAATCAGCCCCAGCATTTT